These 20 T cell receptor beta chains came from one sample sequenced in a study of T-cell reconstitution after alpha-beta-depleted transplantation in children. Molecular barcoding with unique molecular identifiers was used for the TCRbeta library. Via MiXCR, TCRdb re-called the PCR reads, giving one row per CDR3 protein. The sample yields a few hundred thousand distinct CDR3 sequences, 9.9% seen once. The material was PBMCs from the stem cell graft donor, obtained from the stem cell graft. The receptors derive from a human donor who donated a stem cell graft to a child with SCID.

There are a few counts of this clonotype. The J gene is TRBJ1-1, the V gene TRBV7-9, with D perhaps TRBD1 (5 bases). Germline V lookup: CDR1 SEHNR, CDR2 FQNEAQ (reference sequence). The CDR3 totals 17 residues. V lost 4 bases, J lost 0 bases, and 18 bases lay in between. The DNA for the CDR3 is TGTGCCAGCAGCTCCGGACATCTGATCTATATGAACACTGAAGCTTTCTTT. It yields the protein CASSSGHLIYMNTEAFF.

This clonotype showed up many times. V usage is TRBV11-3 and J usage is TRBJ2-2; D gene ambiguous. The CDR3 contains 13 residues. Germline lookup yields CDR1 SGHNT and CDR2 YENEEA. V was clipped by 0 bases and J by 6 bases, with 5 bases between them. The CDR3 region is CASSLEGSGELFF. As DNA, the CDR3 is TGTGCCAGCAGCTTAGAGGGCTCCGGGGAGCTGTTTTTT.

The chain is built from TRBV12-3 or TRBV12-4 and TRBJ1-4, with D maybe TRBD1 (6 bases). The CDR3 runs 15 residues. The V and J ends lost 6 bases and 5 bases respectively, with 16 bases between them. CDR3 bases: TGTGCCAGCAGCCCCGGGGGCGGGGGAAATGAAAAACTGTTTTTT. Encoded protein: CASSPGGGGNEKLFF.

This sequence joins TRBV5-1 and TRBJ2-7, with 7 bases matching TRBD2. In germline, CDR1 is SGHRS, CDR2 YFSETQ. V lost 4 bases to trimming and J lost 5 bases; unmatched junction nucleotides: 6. CDR3 size: 13 residues. CDR3: CASSPGGLHEQYF. In DNA, the CDR3 is TGCGCCAGCAGCCCGGGAGGACTACACGAGCAGTACTTC.

In this sample, this clonotype turned up a few times. The gene calls are TRBV7-3 and TRBJ2-1; 12 bases fit TRBD2. The CDR3 has 19 amino acids. Unmatched junction bases numbered 16, after V lost 5 bases and J lost 5 bases. From germline, CDR1 is SGHTA and CDR2 FQGTGA. DNA for the CDR3: TGTGCCAGCAGCCTACACAGACCTTTACTAGCGGGGGGCAACAATGAGCAGTTCTTC. As protein: CASSLHRPLLAGGNNEQFF.

This clonotype was seen only a few times. The chain links TRBV27 to TRBJ1-2, with 10 bases fitting TRBD1. Germline CDR1 is MNHEY and CDR2 is SMNVEV (reference sequence). The CDR3 is 16 residues long. Germline trimming cut 8 bases from V and 1 base from J; bases unmatched to any gene: 10. The DNA for the CDR3 is TGTGCCAGCCTTCCGGGGACAGGGGCCGTTAACTATGGCTACACCTTC. This sequence encodes CASLPGTGAVNYGYTF.

A few counts support this clonotype. The chain links TRBV12-3 or TRBV12-4 to TRBJ2-7; D is unresolved. CDR3 size: 14 residues. V gave up 6 bases and J gave up 3 bases, with 15 bases separating them. CDR3 DNA sequence: TGTGCCAGCAGCCCTACACCGTCTGTCTACGAGCAGTACTTC. Its translation: CASSPTPSVYEQYF.

This clonotype was observed a few times. V gene TRBV5-1 combines with J gene TRBJ2-5, with D possibly being TRBD1 (6 bases). Trimming removed 0 bases at V and 5 bases at J, with 17 bases between. Germline CDR1 reads SGHRS; CDR2 reads YFSETQ. The CDR3 loop spans 16 amino acids. CDR3 sequence: CASSLDRDTSRETQYF. The CDR3 nucleotides read TGCGCCAGCAGCTTGGACCGGGACACCTCGCGCGAGACCCAGTACTTC.

This clonotype was recorded many times. The CDR3 here is CASSRGEPGQTITGELFF. The CDR3 bases are TGTGCCAGCAGCAGAGGCGAACCGGGACAGACCATCACCGGGGAGCTGTTTTTT. This chain links TRBV6-1 with TRBJ2-2; 7 bases line up with TRBD1. Unmatched junction bases numbered 17, after V lost 6 bases and J lost 4 bases. The length of the CDR3 is 18 residues. CDR1 MNHNS and CDR2 SASEGT come from the germline V gene.

This clonotype showed up just a few times. V is TRBV7-8 and J is TRBJ2-3, with TRBD1 identical over 7 bases. CDR1 is SGHVS, CDR2 FQNEAQ, per germline. This CDR3 has 17 residues. V lost 5 bases, J lost 6 bases, and 17 bases stayed unmatched. CDR3: CASSVRQGRNPEDTQYF. The CDR3, as DNA: TGTGCCAGCAGCGTCCGACAGGGAAGGAACCCCGAGGATACGCAGTATTTT.

This clonotype was counted many times. The chain uses TRBV5-1 and TRBJ2-5; the match to TRBD2 covers 12 bases. Germline CDR1 reads SGHRS; CDR2 reads YFSETQ. CDR3 size: 17 residues. Trimming cost V 4 bases and J 2 bases; bases outside gene matches: 9. In DNA, the CDR3 is TGCGCCAGCAGCCCTAGCGGGGGGGCCGGGAAACAAGAGACCCAGTACTTC. Protein product: CASSPSGGAGKQETQYF.

Ten or more counts support this clonotype. This rearrangement joins TRBV2 to TRBJ2-7, with TRBD1 matching 9 bases. This CDR3 has 12 amino acids. Germline V CDR1 and CDR2: SNHLY, FYNNEI. Losses at the gene ends were 4 bases for V and 6 bases for J; bases not matched to a gene: 1. The CDR3 region is CASSVDRGEQYF. The CDR3 DNA is TGTGCCAGCAGTGTGGACAGGGGCGAGCAGTACTTC.

As regards this clonotype: A much more abundant neighbour one base away suggests this may be a read error. The V gene is TRBV5-1, the J gene TRBJ1-1; possible D gene TRBD1, 6 bases. This CDR3 region has 16 residues. The germline gives CDR1 SGHRS, CDR2 YFSETQ. CDR3 DNA: TGCGACAGCAGCTCAGGACAGCACCCCATGAACACTGAAGCTTTCTTT. This sequence encodes CDSSSGQHPMNTEAFF. The complete variable domain, with remaining parts taken from reference TRBV5-1 and TRBJ1-1, reads KAGVTQTPRYLIKTRGQQVTLSCSPISGHRSVSWYQQTPGQGLQFLFEYFSETQRNKGNFPGRFSGRQFSNSRSEMNVSTLELGDSALYLCDSSSGQHPMNTEAFFGQGTRLTVV.

This chain joins TRBV2 and TRBJ1-2, with D possibly matching TRBD1 (6 bases). Between the trimmed V and J ends, which lost 1 base and 2 bases, there was a span of 17 bases. The germline V gene encodes CDR1 SNHLY and CDR2 FYNNEI. The CDR3 has 17 amino acids. DNA for the CDR3: TGTGCCAGCAGTGAAGTGGACAGTCCGACCATCAACTATGGCTACACCTTC. It codes for CASSEVDSPTINYGYTF.

This clonotype was counted only a few times. The chain links TRBV6-1 to TRBJ2-3; tentative D call: TRBD2 (6 bases). Germline CDR1 reads MNHNS; CDR2 reads SASEGT. CDR3 length: 13 amino acids. The V and J ends lost 8 bases and 4 bases respectively, with 13 bases between them. In DNA form, the CDR3 reads TGTGCCAGCGCGCGGGGCTGGGCAGATACGCAGTATTTT. Translating gives CASARGWADTQYF.

A few counts support this clonotype. The rearrangement uses TRBV12-3 or TRBV12-4 and TRBJ1-5, with D possibly matching TRBD1 (6 bases). This CDR3 has 11 amino acids. Trimming took off 6 bases at V and 12 bases at J, with 12 bases between the two ends. CDR3 DNA sequence: TGTGCCAGCAGGGGCCAGGGGTTCCAGCATTTT. As protein: CASRGQGFQHF.

Many counts were recorded for this clonotype. The rearrangement uses TRBV19 and TRBJ1-4; no firm D call. Germline-derived CDR1 and CDR2 are LNHDA and SQIVND (reference sequence). CDR3 size: 14 residues. V lost 3 bases and J lost 3, with 8 bases in between. The CDR3 DNA follows: TGTGCCAGTAGTATCTCGGTACCTAATGAAAAACTGTTTTTT. This gives the protein CASSISVPNEKLFF.

The V call is TRBV3-1, the J call TRBJ2-7, with no clear D. There are 17 residues in the CDR3. V was trimmed by 1 base and J by 1 base, leaving 17 bases between them. Germline loops: CDR1 LGHDT, CDR2 YNNKEL (reference sequence). CDR3 in amino acids: CASSQAVFIMASYEQYF. The CDR3 coding sequence is TGTGCCAGCAGCCAAGCGGTCTTTATAATGGCTTCCTACGAGCAGTACTTC.

This clonotype occurred a few times. The CDR3 DNA follows: TGTGCCAGCAGCCAAGTCGGGCCGGCAGAGACCCAGTACTTC. It encodes CASSQVGPAETQYF. The V call is TRBV3-1, the J call TRBJ2-5; D ambiguous. Germline CDR1 LGHDT, CDR2 YNNKEL (reference sequence). V was shortened by 1 base and J by 4 bases, with 10 bases between the two germline ends. The CDR3 loop spans 14 amino acids.

This chain joins TRBV12-5 and TRBJ2-1; a possible D gene is TRBD2 (6 bases). Germline CDR1 is LGHNT and CDR2 is FRNRAP. V was clipped by 4 bases and J by 7 bases, with 11 bases between them. The CDR3 is made up of 13 amino acids. The CDR3 is CASGWRDRNEQFF. The CDR3 DNA sequence: TGTGCTAGTGGTTGGAGGGACCGGAATGAGCAGTTCTTC.